These 27 T cell receptor beta chains originate from one sample sequenced in a study of blood T cell repertoires in COVID-19. TCRdb's table, derived via immunoSEQ multiplex PCR, lists solely in-frame clones and lacks some. This table has under 250,000 clones, just over 85% appearing once. Specimen: peripheral blood. Receptors originate from a man aged 45 to 65 with COVID-19, enrolled during active disease.

The chain links TRBV28 to TRBJ1-6; D perhaps matches TRBD1 (6 bases). This CDR3 comprises 18 residues. Germline V gives CDR1 MDHEN, CDR2 SYDVKM. The V gene lost 7 bases and the J gene lost 8 bases, with 27 bases spanning the gap. DNA for the CDR3: TGTGCCAGCAACCGCCTCCCTCCCGGGACATCGAAGGATTCACCCCTCCACTTT. Translated, it gives CASNRLPPGTSKDSPLHF.

This clone was observed a handful of times. The CDR3 region has the DNA TGTGCCAGTAGCGACGCTGGCAGGGGGAGAGTACTGGACACTGAAGCTTTCTTT. Its protein product is CASSDAGRGRVLDTEAFF. The chain carries TRBV19 and TRBJ1-1; 7 bases are shared with TRBD1. CDR3 size: 18 residues. V gave up 6 bases and J gave up 3 bases; unmatched junction bases: 19. The germline CDR1 and CDR2 sequences are LNHDA and SQIVND (reference sequence).

The chain is built from TRBV7-6 and TRBJ2-3; TRBD1 is a possible D gene (5 bases). CDR3 size: 14 residues. V lost 1 base and J lost 2, with 7 bases in between. Germline loops: CDR1 SGHVS, CDR2 FNYEAQ. The DNA of the CDR3 is TGTGCCAGCAGCTTAGGACAGCCCACAGATACGCAGTATTTT. It translates to CASSLGQPTDTQYF.

V and J are TRBV3-1 (or the pseudogene TRBV3-2) and TRBJ2-3; 7 bases agree with TRBD2. CDR3 length: 16 amino acids. Germline V gene sequence: CDR1 LGHDT, CDR2 YNNKEL (reference sequence). Trimming cost V 4 bases and J 0 bases; bases outside gene matches: 7. CDR3 protein: CASSPRTSGSTDTQYF. The CDR3 bases are TGTGCCAGCAGCCCCCGGACTAGTGGAAGCACAGATACGCAGTATTTT.

This clone has only a few counts. This sequence joins TRBV19 and TRBJ2-2; TRBD2 is a possible D gene (5 bases). V dropped 5 bases and J dropped 6 bases, with 19 bases sitting between them. The CDR3 consists of 16 residues. Germline V gives CDR1 LNHDA, CDR2 SQIVND (reference sequence). Written as DNA, the CDR3 is TGTGCCAGTAGTTTCGGGGTGGCAGTTCGAGCCGGGGAGCTGTTTTTT. Its translation is CASSFGVAVRAGELFF.

In its sample, this clone was seen a few times. Relative to the germline gene, one junction end is altered; a read error may explain this. This chain joins TRBV18 and TRBJ2-1, with 7 bases lining up with TRBD2. The germline V gene has CDR1 KGHSH and CDR2 LQKENI. The CDR3 is made up of 15 amino acids. DNA of the CDR3: TGTGCCAGCTCACCTCCTAGCGGATCCAACAATGAGCGGTTCTTC. This gives the protein CASSPPSGSNNERFF.

This chain connects TRBV5-1 to TRBJ1-2, with D perhaps matching TRBD1 (5 bases). The CDR3 is 17 amino acids. From germline, CDR1 is SGHRS and CDR2 YFSETQ. Trimming took off 0 bases at V and 2 bases at J, with 17 bases between the two ends. CDR3 DNA: TGCGCCAGCAGCTTGGCCTTCCCGTTCGGGGGAAACTATGGCTACACCTTC. This translates into CASSLAFPFGGNYGYTF.

The rearrangement links TRBV7-8 to TRBJ2-1; 9 nucleotides align to TRBD2. Germline lookup yields CDR1 SGHVS and CDR2 FQNEAQ. There are 15 residues in the CDR3. Trimming cost V 5 bases and J 7 bases; bases outside gene matches: 9. Here the CDR3 reads CASSRSGGPNNEQFF. The CDR3 DNA sequence: TGTGCCAGCAGCCGGAGCGGGGGGCCTAATAATGAGCAGTTCTTC.

The chain links TRBV7-2 to TRBJ2-3, with 11 bases that match TRBD2. The CDR3 loop spans 16 amino acids. V lost 1 base to trimming and J lost 1 base; unmatched junction nucleotides: 1. Germline loops: CDR1 SGHTA, CDR2 FQGNSA. The CDR3 spells CASSLELAGGTDTQYF. The CDR3 DNA follows: TGTGCCAGCAGCTTAGAACTAGCGGGGGGCACAGATACGCAGTATTTT.

This clone was recorded a few times. The chain is built from TRBV27 and TRBJ2-1, with TRBD2 identical over 8 bases. This CDR3 comprises 13 residues. J was trimmed by 7 bases and V by 6 bases; bases with no gene match: 5. Germline CDR1 and CDR2: MNHEY and SMNVEV (reference sequence). The chain's CDR3 is CASSPGGWNEQFF. CDR3 in DNA: TGTGCCAGCAGCCCGGGGGGGTGGAATGAGCAGTTCTTC.

A few counts support this clone. V gene TRBV28 combines with J gene TRBJ1-2; D uncertain. Trimming pared 7 bases from V and 9 bases from J, leaving 15 bases between. CDR1 and CDR2 from the germline V gene are MDHEN and SYDVKM. The CDR3 spans 12 residues. In nucleotides, the CDR3 is TGTGCCAGCACCCACGAGGGAAGGCGCTACACCTTC. Translation: CASTHEGRRYTF.

The chain carries TRBV10-3 and TRBJ2-1, with 7 bases aligning to TRBD1. CDR3 length: 15 amino acids. Germline trimming cut 3 bases from V and 2 bases from J; bases unmatched to any gene: 4. Germline V lookup: CDR1 ENHRY, CDR2 SYGVKD. The CDR3 DNA follows: TGTGCCATCAGTGACCGGGACAGAACCTACAATGAGCAGTTCTTC. It translates to CAISDRDRTYNEQFF.

DNA for the CDR3: TGTGCCAGCAGTCCTGGGCCCTTTACCGCCTTGAACACTGAAGCTTTCTTT. Its translation: CASSPGPFTALNTEAFF. This chain links TRBV27 with TRBJ1-1; D is uncertain. V gave up 5 bases and J gave up 0 bases, with 19 bases separating them. The CDR3 consists of 17 residues. Germline CDR1 is MNHEY and CDR2 is SMNVEV (reference sequence).

V is TRBV11-2 and J is TRBJ2-1; 12 bases line up with TRBD2. V trimming: 3 bases; J trimming: 0 bases; junction bases outside the gene matches: 9. Germline V gene sequence: CDR1 SGHAT, CDR2 FQNNGV. The CDR3 runs 19 residues. This CDR3 reads CASSFPRTSGVSSYNEQFF. DNA of the CDR3: TGTGCCAGCAGCTTCCCTAGGACTAGCGGGGTCAGCTCCTACAATGAGCAGTTCTTC.

The V gene is TRBV19, the J gene TRBJ2-2, with TRBD1 matching 8 bases. Germline V gives CDR1 LNHDA, CDR2 SQIVND (reference sequence). This CDR3 is 16 amino acids long. V dropped 3 bases and J dropped 1; count of bases not matched to a gene: 4. CDR3 protein: CASSINGQGNTGELFF. CDR3 nucleotide sequence: TGTGCCAGTAGTATTAACGGACAGGGGAACACCGGGGAGCTGTTTTTT.

V and J are TRBV9 and TRBJ2-2; D is unclear. The germline V gene encodes CDR1 SGDLS and CDR2 YYNGEE. The CDR3 spans 14 residues. The CDR3 loop reads CTHRWQLLPGELFF. DNA for the CDR3: TGTACCCATCGTTGGCAGTTACTACCCGGGGAGCTGTTTTTT.

This clone was seen only once. The chain links TRBV9 to TRBJ2-2, with 12 nucleotides matching TRBD2. The germline gives CDR1 SGDLS, CDR2 YYNGEE. CDR3 length: 17 amino acids. The V segment lost 3 bases and the J segment 4 bases; nucleotides outside the gene matches: 7. The CDR3 DNA follows: TGTGCCAGCAGCGGGCTAGCGGGGGGGCCGAGCACCGGGGAGCTGTTTTTT. It translates to CASSGLAGGPSTGELFF.

As to this clone: At the DNA level, this CDR3 is encoded by other sequences in the same sample as well. The genes are TRBV7-9 and TRBJ2-7, with D unclear. The CDR3 contains 13 residues. Germline CDR1 reads SEHNR; CDR2 reads FQNEAQ (reference sequence). Trimming cost V 5 bases and J 2 bases, with 10 bases left between them. In DNA form, the CDR3 reads TGTGCCAGCAGCCGCGGTTCAACCTACGAGCAGTACTTC. Its protein is CASSRGSTYEQYF.

This chain uses TRBV5-5 with TRBJ1-4; possible D gene TRBD1, 5 bases. Trimming took 6 bases from V and 7 from J, leaving 13 bases between them. The CDR3 consists of 13 residues. CDR1 SGHKS and CDR2 YYEKEE come from the germline V gene (reference sequence). CDR3 in amino acids: CASTERTIEKLFF. For the CDR3, the DNA is TGTGCCAGCACCGAACGGACAATTGAAAAACTGTTTTTT.

This clone came up a few times. This chain uses TRBV15 with TRBJ2-1; a weak D match, TRBD2 (5 bases). The CDR3 is made up of 15 amino acids. Trimming removed 0 bases from V and 8 bases from J, with 14 bases in between. The germline V gene has CDR1 LNHNV and CDR2 YYDKDF (reference sequence). CDR3 in DNA: TGTGCCACCAGCAGAGATCTTGGAGGTCCCTATGAGCAGTTCTTC. Amino acid sequence: CATSRDLGGPYEQFF.

The chain combines TRBV6-5 with TRBJ1-3; D gene unclear. CDR3 size: 13 residues. Looked up from germline, CDR1 is MNHEY and CDR2 is SVGAGI. V was clipped by 5 bases and J by 2 bases, with 7 bases between them. This CDR3 reads CASSLVPGNTIYF. The CDR3 coding sequence is TGTGCCAGCAGTCTTGTCCCTGGAAACACCATATATTTT.

This CDR3 is CASAPWDRNIQYF. The CDR3 DNA follows: TGTGCCAGCGCCCCTTGGGACAGAAACATTCAGTACTTC. The chain uses TRBV27 and TRBJ2-4; 7 bases match TRBD1. With 8 bases clipped from V and 6 bases from J, the junction kept 7 bases outside the gene matches. The CDR3 is 13 amino acids. CDR1 and CDR2 (germline): MNHEY, SMNVEV (reference sequence).

This clone occurred a few times. The V call is TRBV5-6, the J call TRBJ1-2, with D possibly being TRBD1 (6 bases). Germline V gene sequence: CDR1 SGHDT, CDR2 YYEEEE. This CDR3 is 15 amino acids long. V was shortened by 1 base and J by 4 bases, with 14 bases between the two germline ends. The CDR3 coding sequence is TGTGCCAGCAGCTTGTCCCCAGGGGTTTTCTATGGCTACACCTTC. Translation gives CASSLSPGVFYGYTF.

The chain carries TRBV6-5 and TRBJ1-5; 7 bases agree with TRBD1. Germline trimming cut 6 bases from V and 0 bases from J; bases unmatched to any gene: 5. This CDR3 is 15 amino acids long. CDR1 and CDR2 (germline): MNHEY, SVGAGI. The CDR3 coding sequence is TGTGCCAGCAGACGGACAGGTTATAGCAATCAGCCCCAGCATTTT. It translates to CASRRTGYSNQPQHF.

V and J are TRBV19 and TRBJ2-7; a possible D gene is TRBD1 (5 bases). Germline V gene lookup returns CDR1 LNHDA and CDR2 SQIVND (reference sequence). Trimming removed 6 bases at V and 2 bases at J, with 11 bases between. The CDR3 is 13 residues long. The CDR3 DNA follows: TGTGCCAGTAGGGCAGGGATGACCTACGAGCAGTACTTC. It encodes CASRAGMTYEQYF.

V gene TRBV10-1 combines with J gene TRBJ2-2; no reliable D call. Germline CDR1 and CDR2: WNHNN and SYGVQD (reference sequence). The V end was cut by 0 bases, the J end by 0 bases, with 8 bases between. CDR3 length equals 16 residues. The CDR3 protein is CASSESIVANTGELFF. In DNA, the CDR3 is TGCGCCAGCAGTGAGTCTATCGTAGCGAACACCGGGGAGCTGTTTTTT.

The rearrangement uses TRBV7-9 and TRBJ1-5, with D uncertain. Germline V CDR1 and CDR2: SEHNR, FQNEAQ (reference sequence). The CDR3 is 13 amino acids. V lost 3 bases and J 6 bases, leaving 9 bases between the germline ends. The CDR3 DNA follows: TGTGCCAGCAGCTTGATCGTCAGTCAGCCCCAGCATTTT. It codes for CASSLIVSQPQHF.